The 6 T cell receptor beta chains presented below share a single source sample, sequenced in a study of T cell responses to AZD1222 COVID-19 vaccine (dated by TCRdb to the early 2020s). The library was prepared using the immunoSEQ multiplex PCR assay. The table comes from immuneACCESS by way of TCRdb, which keeps in-frame sequences with V and J called. Part of the clones is missing from these tables; in studies checked, under half for an unresolved V gene and the rest for unknown reasons. This sample lists about 31,000 clones; around 89% were detected once. Roughly 15% of the sample is held by the ten biggest clonotypes. The sample's time point label, decoded: about 28 days (+/-7) after the second vaccine dose. The sequenced sample was peripheral blood, obtained 28 days after the second AZD1222 dose. Receptor source: an adult who received the AZD1222 COVID-19 vaccine.

The V call is TRBV18, the J call TRBJ2-7; D not certain. CDR3 length: 15 residues. Germline V CDR1 and CDR2: KGHSH, LQKENI. V gave up 2 bases and J gave up 0 bases, with 11 bases separating them. The CDR3 DNA follows: TGTGCCAGCTCACCATTGGGGTCGACCTCCTACGAGCAGTACTTC. Encoded protein: CASSPLGSTSYEQYF.

The chain recombines TRBV6-5 with TRBJ1-2; possibly TRBD1 for D (5 bases). The CDR3 loop spans 14 amino acids. V shed 7 bases and J shed 3 bases, with 15 bases lying between them. Germline CDR1 reads MNHEY; CDR2 reads SVGAGI. This CDR3 is CASMNRGYDYGYTF. The CDR3 bases are TGTGCCAGCATGAATAGGGGCTACGACTATGGCTACACCTTC.

The genes are TRBV4-2 and TRBJ2-5; TRBD1 aligns across 9 bases. The germline gives CDR1 LGHNA, CDR2 YNFKEQ. The CDR3 contains 13 residues. Trimming took 4 bases from V and 3 from J; bases not matched to a gene: 0. CDR3 residues: CASSRTGEETQYF. Here the CDR3 DNA reads TGTGCCAGCAGCCGGACAGGGGAAGAGACCCAGTACTTC.

The rearrangement links TRBV9 to TRBJ1-3; TRBD1 is a possible D gene (6 bases). The CDR3 is made up of 17 amino acids. V lost 4 bases and J lost 0, with 17 bases in between. Germline lookup yields CDR1 SGDLS and CDR2 YYNGEE. The CDR3 region is CASSIRGDGGSGNTIYF. The CDR3, as DNA: TGTGCCAGCAGCATAAGGGGGGACGGTGGCTCTGGAAACACCATATATTTT. The full variable domain, completed using reference TRBV9 and TRBJ1-3, is DSGVTQTPKHLITATGQRVTLRCSPRSGDLSVYWYQQSLDQGLQFLIQYYNGEERAKGNILERFSAQQFPDLHSELNLSSLELGDSALYFCASSIRGDGGSGNTIYFGEGSWLTVV.

The J gene is TRBJ1-1, the V gene TRBV6-5; D uncertain. The CDR3 loop spans 13 amino acids. Germline CDR1 reads MNHEY; CDR2 reads SVGAGI. The V end lost 6 bases, the J end lost 1 base, and 9 bases lay between the germline ends. This chain's CDR3 is CASRGDANTEAFF. In DNA, the CDR3 is TGTGCCAGCAGAGGCGACGCGAACACTGAAGCTTTCTTT.

The rearrangement joins TRBV6-6 to TRBJ2-7; a possible D gene is TRBD1 (5 bases). Germline values: CDR1 MNHNY, CDR2 SVGAGI (reference sequence). The CDR3 sequence is 14 residues long. The V end was cut by 0 bases, the J end by 2 bases, with 8 bases between. CDR3 sequence reads: CASSYSGAAYEQYF. For the CDR3, the DNA is TGTGCCAGCAGTTACTCAGGGGCGGCCTACGAGCAGTACTTC.